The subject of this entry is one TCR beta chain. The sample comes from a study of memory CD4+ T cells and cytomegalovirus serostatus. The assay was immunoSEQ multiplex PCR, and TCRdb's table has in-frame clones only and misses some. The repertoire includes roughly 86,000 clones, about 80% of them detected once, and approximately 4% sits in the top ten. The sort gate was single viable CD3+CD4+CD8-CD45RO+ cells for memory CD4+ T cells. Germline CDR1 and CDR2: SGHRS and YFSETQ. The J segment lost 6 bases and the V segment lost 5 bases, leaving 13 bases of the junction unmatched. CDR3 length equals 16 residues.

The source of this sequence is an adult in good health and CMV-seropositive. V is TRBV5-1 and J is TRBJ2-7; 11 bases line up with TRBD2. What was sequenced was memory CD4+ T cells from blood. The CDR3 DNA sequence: TGCGCCAGCAGGACTAGCGGGAAAAAGGGATCGAGCGAGCAGTACTTC. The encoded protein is CASRTSGKKGSSEQYF.